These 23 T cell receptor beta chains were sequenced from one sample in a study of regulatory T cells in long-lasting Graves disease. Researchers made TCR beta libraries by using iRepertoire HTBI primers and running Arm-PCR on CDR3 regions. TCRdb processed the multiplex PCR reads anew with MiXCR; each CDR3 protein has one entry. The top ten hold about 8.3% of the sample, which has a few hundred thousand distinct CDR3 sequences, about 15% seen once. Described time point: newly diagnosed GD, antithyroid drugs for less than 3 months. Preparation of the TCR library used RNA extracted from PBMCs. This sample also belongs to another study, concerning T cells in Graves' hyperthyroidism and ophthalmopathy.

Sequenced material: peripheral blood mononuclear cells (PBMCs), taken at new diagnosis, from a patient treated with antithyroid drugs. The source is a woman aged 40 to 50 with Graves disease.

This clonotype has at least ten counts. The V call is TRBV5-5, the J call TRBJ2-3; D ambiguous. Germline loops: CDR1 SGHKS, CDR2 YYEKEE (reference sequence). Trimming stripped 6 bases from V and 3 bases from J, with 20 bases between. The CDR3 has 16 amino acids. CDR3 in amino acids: CASTWNENIETDTQYF. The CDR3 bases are TGTGCCAGCACCTGGAACGAGAACATTGAAACAGATACGCAGTATTTT.

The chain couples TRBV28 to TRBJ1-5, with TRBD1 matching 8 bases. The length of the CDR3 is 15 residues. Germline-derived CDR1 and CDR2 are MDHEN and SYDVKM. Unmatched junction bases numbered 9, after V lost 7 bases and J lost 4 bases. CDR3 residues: CASNSQGVRNQPQHF. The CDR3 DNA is TGTGCCAGCAACTCACAGGGGGTGAGGAATCAGCCCCAGCATTTT.

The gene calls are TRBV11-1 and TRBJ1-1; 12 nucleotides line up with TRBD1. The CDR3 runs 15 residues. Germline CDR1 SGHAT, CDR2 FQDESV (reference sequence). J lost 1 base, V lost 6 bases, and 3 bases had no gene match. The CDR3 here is CASRRDRGPNTEAFF. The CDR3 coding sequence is TGTGCCAGCAGGCGGGACAGGGGGCCGAACACTGAAGCTTTCTTT.

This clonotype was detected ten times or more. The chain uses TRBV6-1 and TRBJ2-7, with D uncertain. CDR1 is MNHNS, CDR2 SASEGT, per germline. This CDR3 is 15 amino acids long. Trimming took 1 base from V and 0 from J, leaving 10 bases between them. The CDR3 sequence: CASSEEESGSYEQYF. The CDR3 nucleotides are TGTGCCAGCAGTGAAGAGGAATCGGGCTCCTACGAGCAGTACTTC.

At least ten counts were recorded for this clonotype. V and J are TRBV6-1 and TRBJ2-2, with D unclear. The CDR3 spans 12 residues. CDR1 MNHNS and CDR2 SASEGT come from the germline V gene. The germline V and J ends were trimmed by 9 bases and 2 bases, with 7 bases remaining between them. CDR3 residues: CASRGNTGELFF. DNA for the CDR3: TGTGCCAGTCGTGGAAACACCGGGGAGCTGTTTTTT.

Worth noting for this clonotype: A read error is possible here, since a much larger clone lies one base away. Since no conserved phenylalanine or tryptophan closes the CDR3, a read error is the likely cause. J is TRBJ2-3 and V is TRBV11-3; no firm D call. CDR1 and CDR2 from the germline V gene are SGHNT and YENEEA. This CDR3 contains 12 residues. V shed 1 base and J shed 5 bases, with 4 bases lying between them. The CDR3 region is CASSLVQDTQYS. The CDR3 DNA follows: TGTGCCAGCAGCTTAGTTCAAGATACGCAGTATTCT.

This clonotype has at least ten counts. The CDR3 spells CASSTGLAGYNEQFF. The CDR3 DNA reads TGTGCCAGCAGCACGGGACTAGCGGGGTACAATGAGCAGTTCTTC. V usage is TRBV5-6 and J usage is TRBJ2-1; 13 bases fit TRBD2. The CDR3 covers 15 residues. Germline assignment: CDR1 SGHDT and CDR2 YYEEEE. The junction had 2 bases not matched to a gene; V was cut back by 4 bases and J by 4 bases. Full variable domain (outside the CDR3, taken from reference TRBV5-6 and TRBJ2-1): DAGVTQSPTHLIKTRGQQVTLRCSPKSGHDTVSWYQQALGQGPQFIFQYYEEEERQRGNFPDRFSGHQFPNYSSELNVNALLLGDSALYLCASSTGLAGYNEQFFGPGTRLTVL.

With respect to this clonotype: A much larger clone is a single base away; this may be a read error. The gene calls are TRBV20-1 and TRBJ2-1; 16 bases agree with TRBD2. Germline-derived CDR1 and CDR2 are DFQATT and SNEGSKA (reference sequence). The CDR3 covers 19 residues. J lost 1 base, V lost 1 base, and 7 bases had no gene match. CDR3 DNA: TGCAGTGCTAGAGCCGGGACTAGCGGGAGGGTCGGGTCCTACAATGAGCAGTTCTTC. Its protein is CSARAGTSGRVGSYNEQFF.

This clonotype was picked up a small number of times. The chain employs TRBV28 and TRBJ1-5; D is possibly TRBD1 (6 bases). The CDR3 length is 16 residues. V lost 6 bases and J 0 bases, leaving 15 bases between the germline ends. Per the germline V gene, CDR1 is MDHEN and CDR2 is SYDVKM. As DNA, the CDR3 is TGTGCCAGCAGACCGACAGGAAAACTTAGCAATCAGCCCCAGCATTTT. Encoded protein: CASRPTGKLSNQPQHF. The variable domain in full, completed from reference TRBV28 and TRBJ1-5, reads DVKVTQSSRYLVKRTGEKVFLECVQDMDHENMFWYRQDPGLGLRLIYFSYDVKMKEKGDIPEGYSVSREKKERFSLILESASTNQTSMYLCASRPTGKLSNQPQHFGDGTRLSIL.

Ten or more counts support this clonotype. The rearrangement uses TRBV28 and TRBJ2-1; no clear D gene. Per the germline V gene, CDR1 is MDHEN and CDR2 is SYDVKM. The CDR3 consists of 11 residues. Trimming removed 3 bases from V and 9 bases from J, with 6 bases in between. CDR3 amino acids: CASSLSSEQFF. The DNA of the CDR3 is TGTGCCAGCAGTTTGTCCAGTGAGCAGTTCTTC. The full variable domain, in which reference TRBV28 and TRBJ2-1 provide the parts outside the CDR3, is DVKVTQSSRYLVKRTGEKVFLECVQDMDHENMFWYRQDPGLGLRLIYFSYDVKMKEKGDIPEGYSVSREKKERFSLILESASTNQTSMYLCASSLSSEQFFGPGTRLTVL.

The CDR3 reads CASSEYRGNSPLHF. For the CDR3, the DNA is TGTGCCAGCAGTGAATACAGGGGGAATTCACCCCTCCACTTT. The J gene is TRBJ1-6, the V gene TRBV6-1, with 8 bases matching TRBD1. The CDR3 sequence is 14 residues long. From germline, CDR1 is MNHNS and CDR2 SASEGT. After removal of 2 bases from V and 7 bases from J, the junction contained 1 base not matched to a gene.

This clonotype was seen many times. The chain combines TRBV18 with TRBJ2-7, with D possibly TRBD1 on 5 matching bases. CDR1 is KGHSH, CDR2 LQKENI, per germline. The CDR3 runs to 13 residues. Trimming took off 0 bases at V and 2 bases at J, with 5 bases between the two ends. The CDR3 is CASSPPTAYEQYF. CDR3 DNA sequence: TGTGCCAGCTCACCACCGACAGCCTACGAGCAGTACTTC.

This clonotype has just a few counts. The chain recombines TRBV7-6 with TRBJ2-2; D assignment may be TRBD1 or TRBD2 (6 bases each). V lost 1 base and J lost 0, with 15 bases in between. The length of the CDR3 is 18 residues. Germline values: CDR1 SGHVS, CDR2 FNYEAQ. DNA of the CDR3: TGTGCCAGCAGCTTAGGCTCGGGGGCGGAATCGAACACCGGGGAGCTGTTTTTT. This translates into CASSLGSGAESNTGELFF.

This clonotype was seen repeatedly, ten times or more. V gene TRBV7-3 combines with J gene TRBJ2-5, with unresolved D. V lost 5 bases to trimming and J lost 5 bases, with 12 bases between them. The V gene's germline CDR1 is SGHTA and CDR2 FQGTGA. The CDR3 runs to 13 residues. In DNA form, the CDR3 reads TGTGCCAGCAGCCTCCTCATGCGGGAGACCCAGTACTTC. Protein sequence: CASSLLMRETQYF. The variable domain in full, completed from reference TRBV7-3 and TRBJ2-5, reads GAGVSQTPSNKVTEKGKYVELRCDPISGHTALYWYRQSLGQGPEFLIYFQGTGAADDSGLPNDRFFAVRPEGSVSTLKIQRTERGDSAVYLCASSLLMRETQYFGPGTRLLVL.

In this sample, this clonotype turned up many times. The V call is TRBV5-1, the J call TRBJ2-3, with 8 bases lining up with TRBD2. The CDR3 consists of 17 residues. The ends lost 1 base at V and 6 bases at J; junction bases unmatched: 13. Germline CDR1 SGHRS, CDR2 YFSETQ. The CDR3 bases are TGCGCCAGCAGCTTGACCTCCGCGGGAGGCCGGGGGGATACGCAGTATTTT. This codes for CASSLTSAGGRGDTQYF.

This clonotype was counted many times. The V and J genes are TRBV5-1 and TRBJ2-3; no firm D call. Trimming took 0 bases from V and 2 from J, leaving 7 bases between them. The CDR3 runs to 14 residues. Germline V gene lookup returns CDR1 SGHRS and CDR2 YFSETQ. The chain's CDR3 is CASSLGTHTDTQYF. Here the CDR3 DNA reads TGCGCCAGCAGCTTGGGCACGCACACAGATACGCAGTATTTT. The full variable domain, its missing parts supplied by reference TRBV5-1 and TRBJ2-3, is KAGVTQTPRYLIKTRGQQVTLSCSPISGHRSVSWYQQTPGQGLQFLFEYFSETQRNKGNFPGRFSGRQFSNSRSEMNVSTLELGDSALYLCASSLGTHTDTQYFGPGTRLTVL.

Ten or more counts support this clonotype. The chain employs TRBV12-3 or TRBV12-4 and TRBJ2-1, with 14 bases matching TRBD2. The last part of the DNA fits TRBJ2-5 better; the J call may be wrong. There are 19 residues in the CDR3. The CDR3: CASSLARETSGRDLGAQYF. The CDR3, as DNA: TGTGCCAGCAGTTTAGCGCGGGAGACTAGCGGGAGGGACCTAGGGGCCCAGTACTTC.

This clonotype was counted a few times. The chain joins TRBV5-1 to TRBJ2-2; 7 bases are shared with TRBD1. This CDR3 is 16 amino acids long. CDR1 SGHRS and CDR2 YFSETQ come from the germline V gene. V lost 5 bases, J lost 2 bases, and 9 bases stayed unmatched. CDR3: CASSPIRTGNTGELFF. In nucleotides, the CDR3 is TGCGCCAGCAGTCCAATCAGGACAGGAAACACCGGGGAGCTGTTTTTT.

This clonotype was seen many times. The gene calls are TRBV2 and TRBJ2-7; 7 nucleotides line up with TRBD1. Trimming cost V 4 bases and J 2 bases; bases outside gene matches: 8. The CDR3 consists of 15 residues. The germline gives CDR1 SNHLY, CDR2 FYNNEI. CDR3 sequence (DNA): TGTGCCAGCAGTGCCCCTAGAGGGACAGCCTACGAGCAGTACTTC. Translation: CASSAPRGTAYEQYF. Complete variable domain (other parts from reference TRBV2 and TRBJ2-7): EPEVTQTPSHQVTQMGQEVILRCVPISNHLYFYWYRQILGQKVEFLVSFYNNEISEKSEIFDDQFSVERPDGSNFTLKIRSTKLEDSAMYFCASSAPRGTAYEQYFGPGTRLTVT.

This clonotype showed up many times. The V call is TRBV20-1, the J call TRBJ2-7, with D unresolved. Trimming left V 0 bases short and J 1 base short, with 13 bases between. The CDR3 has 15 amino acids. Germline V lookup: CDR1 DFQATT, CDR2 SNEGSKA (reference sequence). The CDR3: CSARDIFDSSYEQYF. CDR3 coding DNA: TGCAGTGCTAGAGACATCTTTGACTCTTCCTACGAGCAGTACTTC.

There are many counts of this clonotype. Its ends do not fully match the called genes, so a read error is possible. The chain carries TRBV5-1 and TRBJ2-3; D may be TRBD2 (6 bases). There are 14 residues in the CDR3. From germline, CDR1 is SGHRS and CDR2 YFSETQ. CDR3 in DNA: TGTGCCAGCAGGAGCGGAGGGGGCACAGATACGCAGTATTTT. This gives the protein CASRSGGGTDTQYF.

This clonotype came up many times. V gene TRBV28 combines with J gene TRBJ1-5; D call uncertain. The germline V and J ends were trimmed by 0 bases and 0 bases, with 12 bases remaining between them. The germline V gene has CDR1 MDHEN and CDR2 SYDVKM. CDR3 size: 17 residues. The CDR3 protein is CASSLWPASNSNQPQHF. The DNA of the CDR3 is TGTGCCAGCAGTTTATGGCCCGCCTCAAATAGCAATCAGCCCCAGCATTTT.

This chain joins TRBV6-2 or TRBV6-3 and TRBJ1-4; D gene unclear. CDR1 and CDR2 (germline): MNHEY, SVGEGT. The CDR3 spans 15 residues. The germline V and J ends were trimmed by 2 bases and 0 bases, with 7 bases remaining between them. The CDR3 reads CASSYRSTTNEKLFF. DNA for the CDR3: TGTGCCAGCAGTTACCGGTCCACAACTAATGAAAAACTGTTTTTT.